This T cell receptor (beta chain) came from a study of OX40 agonist ivuxolimab in advanced cancers. Looking at the study overall: Ivuxolimab was a fully human IgG2 agonistic monoclonal antibody targeting the costimulatory receptor OX40 (CD134). Intravenous ivuxolimab was administered to patients every 2 weeks at six dose levels: 0.01, 0.1, 0.3, 1.5, 3 and 10 mg/kg. Among the 52 dose-escalation patients, roughly 20 had hepatocellular carcinoma, approximately 15 melanoma, 9 renal cell carcinoma and 9 head and neck cancer. A male proportion of 82.7% and a mean age of approximately 61 years, ranging from about 23 to 90, were recorded for the dose-escalation cohort. Patients were allowed to have had prior anti-PD-1, anti-PD-L1 or anti-CTLA-4 therapy, and more than 30% of the dose-escalation patients had previously received checkpoint inhibitors. Partial responses occurred in three dose-escalation patients: two with cutaneous melanoma and one with hepatocellular carcinoma. The purpose of peripheral TCRbeta sequencing was to test whether ivuxolimab changed TCR sequence diversity and led to clonal T-cell expansion. The monotherapy dose-escalation portion (N of about 52 patients) of the phase I ivuxolimab trial is reported in the paper.

This clone was picked up a small number of times. What this receptor recognizes is not known. It has no much larger one-base neighbor in the sample; base qualities were not kept. Looking up the germline V gene (reference sequence) yields CDR1 MNHEY and CDR2 SMNVEV. The CDR3 runs 15 residues from the cysteine to the phenylalanine. CDR3 DNA only is kept here, 45 bases in frame from base 1. For this chain, trimming is 6 bases at the V end and 6 bases at the J end, and the number of junction bases without a gene match is 9. Broader findings and caveats from the paper: After ivuxolimab, CD8+ T cells had more expanded clones than CD4+ T cells on average. In partial responders in the 0.1-3.0 mg/kg groups, normalized peripheral clonal expansion was found to be among the lowest, especially among CD8+ T cells. Antigen specificity was not determined for the clonally expanded peripheral T cells. Clonal expansion of both CD4+ and CD8+ blood T cells was observed from baseline to week 6 at doses 0.1 to 3.0 mg/kg. Low levels of normalized T-cell clonal expansion were also seen in some patients who did not respond.

Genomic DNA was isolated from the sorted cells so that the TCRbeta CDR3 region could be sequenced. TCRbeta CDR3 regions were sequenced using the immunoSEQ Assay. Held by TCRdb, this immuneACCESS table contains in-frame sequences only and omits some clones. Under half of the omission traces to an unresolved V gene where checked; the cause of the rest is unknown. In all, the sample holds around 150,000 clones, and 90% of those were seen once. The ten largest clones represent about 1% of the sample. The trial excluded patients who had a history of autoimmune disease or were on systemic immunosuppression. Peripheral blood for TCR sequencing was collected from all dose cohorts at baseline, on cycle 4 day 1, and on cycle 7 day 1. Samples were obtained from an open-label, multicenter, first-in-human phase I dose-escalation trial of ivuxolimab. The trial enrolled adults with locally advanced or metastatic head and neck squamous cell, hepatocellular, melanoma or renal cell carcinoma. CD4+ and CD8+ T cells were sorted separately from peripheral blood before TCR sequencing.

The material sequenced was CD4+ or CD8+ T cells sorted from blood, taken in a trial of the OX40 agonist ivuxolimab. The source of this sequence is an adult with an advanced solid tumor such as melanoma, head and neck, liver or kidney cancer. This chain joins TRBV27 to TRBJ2-2, and 8 junctional nucleotides match TRBD2. The CDR3 protein is CASRPGGLIPGELFF. The nucleotide sequence reads TGTGCCAGCAGACCGGGGGGGCTTATCCCCGGGGAGCTGTTTTTT.